A single sample is the source of the 19 T cell receptor beta chains below, sequenced in a study of blood T cell repertoires in COVID-19. Sequenced by immunoSEQ multiplex PCR; TCRdb stores in-frame clones only, minus some. This table holds some 160,000 clones, 78% found once. Sequencing used peripheral blood. All receptors come from a woman aged 80 or older with acute or convalescent COVID-19.

The J gene is TRBJ2-5, the V gene TRBV2, with TRBD1 matching over 7 bases. Germline V gene data show CDR1 as SNHLY and CDR2 as FYNNEI. This CDR3 spans 15 amino acids. J was trimmed by 4 bases and V by 3 bases; bases with no gene match: 8. This CDR3 is CASSEVRTGGETQYF. In DNA form, the CDR3 reads TGTGCCAGCAGTGAGGTCCGGACAGGTGGAGAGACCCAGTACTTC. Complete variable domain (other parts from reference TRBV2 and TRBJ2-5): EPEVTQTPSHQVTQMGQEVILRCVPISNHLYFYWYRQILGQKVEFLVSFYNNEISEKSEIFDDQFSVERPDGSNFTLKIRSTKLEDSAMYFCASSEVRTGGETQYFGPGTRLLVL.

This rearrangement joins TRBV3-1 (or the pseudogene TRBV3-2) to TRBJ1-1; D remains unclear. The V end lost 3 bases, the J end lost 7 bases, and 12 bases lay between the germline ends. Germline V gene sequence: CDR1 LGHDT, CDR2 YNNKEL (reference sequence). The CDR3 has 13 residues. CDR3 protein: CASSHQFKLEAFF. The CDR3 DNA reads as TGTGCCAGCAGCCACCAATTTAAACTTGAAGCTTTCTTT.

V usage is TRBV7-3 and J usage is TRBJ2-1; TRBD2 matches at 10 bases. CDR1 and CDR2 (germline): SGHTA, FQGTGA. The length of the CDR3 is 17 residues. Trimming took 2 bases from V and 4 from J; bases not matched to a gene: 8. CDR3 bases: TGTGCCAGCAGCTTAGAAGCGGGAGGGACGTTATACAATGAGCAGTTCTTC. As protein: CASSLEAGGTLYNEQFF. Looking up the rest from reference TRBV7-3 and TRBJ2-1 gives the full variable domain: GAGVSQTPSNKVTEKGKYVELRCDPISGHTALYWYRQSLGQGPEFLIYFQGTGAADDSGLPNDRFFAVRPEGSVSTLKIQRTERGDSAVYLCASSLEAGGTLYNEQFFGPGTRLTVL.

The CDR3 reads CASSLGASGSRTDTQYF. CDR3 DNA sequence: TGTGCCAGCAGCTTAGGCGCTAGCGGGAGTCGAACAGATACGCAGTATTTT. The chain carries TRBV7-9 and TRBJ2-3; 10 positions match TRBD2. Germline V lookup: CDR1 SEHNR, CDR2 FQNEAQ (reference sequence). V was clipped by 1 base and J by 3 bases; unmatched bases: 7. The CDR3 covers 17 residues.

This chain joins TRBV3-1 (or the pseudogene TRBV3-2) and TRBJ1-6; TRBD1 might be the D (6 bases). The CDR3 covers 15 residues. V lost 2 bases and J 6 bases, leaving 11 bases between the germline ends. Germline-derived CDR1 and CDR2 are LGHDT and YNNKEL (reference sequence). The DNA of the CDR3 is TGTGCCAGCAGCCAAATCCAGGGGCGTAATTCACCCCTCCACTTT. Translating it yields CASSQIQGRNSPLHF.

The rearrangement links TRBV5-1 to TRBJ1-6, with D possibly matching TRBD1 (5 bases). Germline CDR1 is SGHRS and CDR2 is YFSETQ. With 1 base removed from V and 5 bases from J, the gap between germline ends came to 7 bases. The CDR3 runs 14 residues. The CDR3 loop reads CASSLQGNNSPLHF. In nucleotides, the CDR3 is TGCGCCAGCAGCTTGCAGGGCAATAATTCACCCCTCCACTTT.

V is TRBV30 and J is TRBJ2-2; D is ambiguous. The CDR3 consists of 17 residues. Trimming stripped 0 bases from V and 4 bases from J, with 18 bases between. Germline V CDR1 and CDR2: GTSNPN, SVGIG (reference sequence). The CDR3 loop reads CAWSVVFSRLSTGELFF. CDR3 DNA: TGTGCCTGGAGTGTAGTATTTTCCCGATTGAGCACCGGGGAGCTGTTTTTT.

The chain recombines TRBV6-1 with TRBJ1-2; perhaps TRBD1 as D (5 bases). CDR1 is MNHNS, CDR2 SASEGT, per germline. The CDR3 runs to 14 residues. Trimming left V 3 bases short and J 5 bases short, with 13 bases between. The CDR3 DNA reads as TGTGCCAGCAGTGAGGGTCCTTCAGGGTATGGCTACACCTTC. It yields the protein CASSEGPSGYGYTF.

This chain's CDR3 is CASSLAGIANEKLFF. CDR3 in DNA: TGCGCCAGCAGCTTGGCCGGGATCGCTAATGAAAAACTGTTTTTT. V gene TRBV5-1 combines with J gene TRBJ1-4; no clear D. The CDR3 contains 15 residues. V lost 0 bases and J lost 3, with 9 bases in between. Germline values: CDR1 SGHRS, CDR2 YFSETQ.

The V call is TRBV12-2, the J call TRBJ2-1; the DNA was not compared with TRBD2, the D call given in the table. TRBV12-2 is termed a pseudogene. There are 13 residues in the CDR3. CDR3 DNA sequence: TGTGCAAGTCGCTTAGCGAAGCACAATGAGCAGTTCTTC. Amino acid sequence: CASRLAKHNEQFF.

CDR3 in DNA: TGCGCCAGCAGGGCCGGGACTCCCGGTCTGTCCACCGGGGAGCTGTTTTTT. Amino acid sequence: CASRAGTPGLSTGELFF. The chain is built from TRBV5-1 and TRBJ2-2; D might be TRBD2 (6 bases). CDR1 SGHRS and CDR2 YFSETQ come from the germline V gene. The V gene lost 5 bases and the J gene lost 4 bases, with 21 bases spanning the gap. The CDR3 loop spans 17 amino acids.

The chain uses TRBV5-1 and TRBJ2-7; 9 positions agree with TRBD1. Germline CDR1 SGHRS, CDR2 YFSETQ. The CDR3 is 16 amino acids. V dropped 5 bases and J dropped 3; count of bases not matched to a gene: 12. The chain's CDR3 is CASSLASGTGSYEQYF. The CDR3 nucleotides are TGCGCCAGCAGTCTAGCCTCCGGGACAGGGAGCTACGAGCAGTACTTC.

As DNA, the CDR3 is TGTGCCAGCAGTGCTAGGACTAGCGCATCGGCGAGCACCGGGGAGCTGTTTTTT. Protein sequence: CASSARTSASASTGELFF. This sequence joins TRBV6-1 and TRBJ2-2; 9 bases match TRBD2. J lost 4 bases, V lost 4 bases, and 13 bases had no gene match. The CDR3 contains 18 residues. Germline V gene lookup returns CDR1 MNHNS and CDR2 SASEGT.

CDR3 sequence (DNA): TGTGCCTGGAGTGTAATGGACAGCTATGGCTACACCTTC. As protein: CAWSVMDSYGYTF. The chain combines TRBV30 with TRBJ1-2; maybe TRBD1 (6 bases). CDR3 length: 13 amino acids. V lost 0 bases, J lost 4 bases, and 9 bases lay in between. Germline values: CDR1 GTSNPN, CDR2 SVGIG (reference sequence).

This chain connects TRBV7-3 to TRBJ2-5, with TRBD2 as a possible D gene (7 bases). This CDR3 contains 15 residues. V lost 5 bases, J lost 5 bases, and 18 bases lay in between. CDR1 and CDR2 from the germline V gene are SGHTA and FQGTGA. The DNA of the CDR3 is TGTGCCAGCAGCCCTGAGAGGGGGGGCCGGGAGACCCAGTACTTC. It specifies CASSPERGGRETQYF. Full variable domain (rest looked up from reference TRBV7-3 and TRBJ2-5): GAGVSQTPSNKVTEKGKYVELRCDPISGHTALYWYRQSLGQGPEFLIYFQGTGAADDSGLPNDRFFAVRPEGSVSTLKIQRTERGDSAVYLCASSPERGGRETQYFGPGTRLLVL.

The chain couples TRBV11-2 to TRBJ2-7, with 8 bases matching TRBD1. The V segment lost 1 base and the J segment 1 base; nucleotides outside the gene matches: 6. There are 16 residues in the CDR3. CDR1 is SGHAT and CDR2 is FQNNGV in the germline V gene. CDR3 protein: CASSLAPGQVSYEQYF. CDR3 DNA: TGTGCCAGCAGCTTAGCTCCGGGACAGGTGTCCTACGAGCAGTACTTC.

This clone was seen a handful of times. The V and J genes are TRBV27 and TRBJ1-6; no clear D. Germline CDR1 is MNHEY and CDR2 is SMNVEV (reference sequence). The length of the CDR3 is 15 residues. Between the trimmed V and J ends, which lost 3 bases and 5 bases, there was a span of 11 bases. CDR3 sequence: CASSLERRDNSPLHF. Here the CDR3 DNA reads TGTGCCAGCAGTTTGGAGCGGCGGGATAATTCACCCCTCCACTTT.

Concerning this clone: Other DNA sequences of this sample code for an identical CDR3. The CDR3 coding sequence is TGTGCCAGCAGCTCCGGACAGGGGAATCAGCCCCAGCATTTT. Residues: CASSSGQGNQPQHF. The gene calls are TRBV28 and TRBJ1-5; 9 bases map to TRBD1. V trimming: 6 bases; J trimming: 4 bases; junction bases outside the gene matches: 4. CDR1 MDHEN and CDR2 SYDVKM come from the germline V gene. CDR3 length equals 14 residues. Looking up the rest from reference TRBV28 and TRBJ1-5 gives the full variable domain: DVKVTQSSRYLVKRTGEKVFLECVQDMDHENMFWYRQDPGLGLRLIYFSYDVKMKEKGDIPEGYSVSREKKERFSLILESASTNQTSMYLCASSSGQGNQPQHFGDGTRLSIL.

The V and J genes are TRBV2 and TRBJ1-2, with D possibly TRBD1 on 6 matching bases. CDR1 SNHLY and CDR2 FYNNEI come from the germline V gene. V dropped 4 bases and J dropped 10 bases, with 28 bases sitting between them. The CDR3 has 17 residues. CDR3 sequence reads: CASSVDRLWTPMADYTF. The CDR3 bases are TGTGCCAGCAGTGTAGACAGGTTATGGACCCCTATGGCTGACTACACCTTC.